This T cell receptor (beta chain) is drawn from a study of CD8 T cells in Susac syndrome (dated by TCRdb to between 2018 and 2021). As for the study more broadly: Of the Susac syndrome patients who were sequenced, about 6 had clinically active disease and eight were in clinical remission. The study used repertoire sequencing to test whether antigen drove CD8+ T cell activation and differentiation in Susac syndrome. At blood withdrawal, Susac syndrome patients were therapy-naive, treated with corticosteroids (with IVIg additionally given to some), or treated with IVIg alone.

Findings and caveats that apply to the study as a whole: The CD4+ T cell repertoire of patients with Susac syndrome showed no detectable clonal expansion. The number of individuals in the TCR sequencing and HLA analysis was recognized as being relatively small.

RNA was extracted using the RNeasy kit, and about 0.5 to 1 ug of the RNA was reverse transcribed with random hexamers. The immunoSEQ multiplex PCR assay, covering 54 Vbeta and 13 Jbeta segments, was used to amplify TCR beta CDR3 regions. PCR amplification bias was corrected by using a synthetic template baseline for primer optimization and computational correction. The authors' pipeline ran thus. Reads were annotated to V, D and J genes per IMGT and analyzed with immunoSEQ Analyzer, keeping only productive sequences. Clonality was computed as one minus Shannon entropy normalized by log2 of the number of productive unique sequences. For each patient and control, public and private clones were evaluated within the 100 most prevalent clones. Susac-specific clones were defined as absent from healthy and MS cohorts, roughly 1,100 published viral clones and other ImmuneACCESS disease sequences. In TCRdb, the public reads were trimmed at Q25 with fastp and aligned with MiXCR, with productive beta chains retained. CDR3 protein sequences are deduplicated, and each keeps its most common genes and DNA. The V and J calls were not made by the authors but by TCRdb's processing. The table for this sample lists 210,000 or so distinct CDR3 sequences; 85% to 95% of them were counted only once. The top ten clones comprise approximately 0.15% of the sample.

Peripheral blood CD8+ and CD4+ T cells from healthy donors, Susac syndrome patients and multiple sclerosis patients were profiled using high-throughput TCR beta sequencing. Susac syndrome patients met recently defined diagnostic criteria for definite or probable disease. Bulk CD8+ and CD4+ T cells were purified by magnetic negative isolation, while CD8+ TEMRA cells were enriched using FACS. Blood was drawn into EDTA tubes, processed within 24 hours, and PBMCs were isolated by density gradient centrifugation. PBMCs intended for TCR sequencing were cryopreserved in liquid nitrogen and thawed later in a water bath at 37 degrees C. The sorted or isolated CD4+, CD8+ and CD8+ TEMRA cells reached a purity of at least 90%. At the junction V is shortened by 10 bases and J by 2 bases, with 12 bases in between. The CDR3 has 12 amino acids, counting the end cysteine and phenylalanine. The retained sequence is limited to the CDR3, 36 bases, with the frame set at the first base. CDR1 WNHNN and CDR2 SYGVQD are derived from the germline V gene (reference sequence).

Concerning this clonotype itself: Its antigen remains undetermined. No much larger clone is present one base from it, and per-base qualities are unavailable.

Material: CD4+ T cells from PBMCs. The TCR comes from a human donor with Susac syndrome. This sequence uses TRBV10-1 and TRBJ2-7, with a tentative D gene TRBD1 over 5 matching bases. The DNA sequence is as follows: TGCGCCACCCACGACAGAGCCTACGAGCAGTACTTC. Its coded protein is CATHDRAYEQYF.